These T cell receptor beta chains were read from a single sample in a study of blood T cell repertoires in COVID-19. Clones were read by immunoSEQ multiplex PCR, and TCRdb kept only the in-frame ones, dropping some. The profile shows about 180,000 clones, 88% of them singletons. Sequencing was performed on PBMCs or T cells enriched from blood (not recorded which). Receptor source: a woman aged 18-35 years who had recovered from COVID-19. Both conserved end residues are part of each CDR3. The D gene is left open where the match is weak. Clone sizes are given selectively: once, few, many, or a class where the clone is expanded.

V: TRBV14
J: TRBJ2-1
D: NA
size: NA
CDR3: CASSPTHNEQFF
DNA: TGTGCCAGCAGCCCTACCCACAATGAGCAGTTCTTC

V: TRBV7-7
J: TRBJ2-3
D: TRBD1
size: NA
CDR3: CASSSYLPGQGGRDTQYF
DNA: TGTGCTAGCAGCTCTTACCTCCCGGGACAGGGGGGACGGGATACGCAGTATTTT

V: TRBV28
J: TRBJ1-3
D: NA
size: once
CDR3: CASSFSGLSSGNTIYF
DNA: TGTGCCAGCAGTTTTTCAGGACTGAGCTCTGGAAACACCATATATTTT

V: TRBV25-1
J: TRBJ1-2
D: TRBD1
size: NA
CDR3: CASSEYSTGANYGYTF
DNA: TGTGCCAGCAGTGAATATTCGACAGGGGCTAACTATGGCTACACCTTC

V: TRBV3-1/TRBV3-2
J: TRBJ2-5
D: NA
size: NA
CDR3: CASSHSGGAETQYF
DNA: TGTGCCAGCAGCCACTCGGGGGGCGCGGAGACCCAGTACTTC

V: TRBV11-3
J: TRBJ2-3
D: NA
size: NA
CDR3: CASSLEGRGEDTQYF
DNA: TGTGCCAGCAGCTTAGAGGGCAGGGGAGAAGATACGCAGTATTTT

V: TRBV4-3
J: TRBJ1-3
D: TRBD1
size: NA
CDR3: CASSQDWTGGGGNTIYF
DNA: TGCGCCAGCAGCCAAGATTGGACAGGGGGTGGTGGAAACACCATATATTTT

V: TRBV6-2/TRBV6-3
J: TRBJ1-6
D: TRBD1
size: NA
CDR3: CASSPVAGGSSYNSPLHF
DNA: TGTGCCAGCAGCCCCGTTGCAGGGGGGAGTTCCTATAATTCACCCCTCCACTTT

V: TRBV7-8
J: TRBJ1-1
D: NA
size: NA
CDR3: CASSRQTEAFF
DNA: TGTGCCAGCAGCCGCCAGACTGAAGCTTTCTTT

V: TRBV2
J: TRBJ2-1
D: TRBD2
size: once
CDR3: CASSEAPPGLAGVMGNEQFF
DNA: TGTGCCAGCAGTGAAGCCCCCCCAGGACTAGCGGGGGTAATGGGTAATGAGCAGTTCTTC

V: TRBV3-1/TRBV3-2
J: TRBJ2-1
D: TRBD1
size: NA
CDR3: CASSQRPTGRLQNNEQFF
DNA: TGTGCCAGCAGCCAAAGGCCGACAGGGCGACTACAAAACAATGAGCAGTTCTTC

V: TRBV16
J: TRBJ2-7
D: NA
size: NA
CDR3: CASSPRHNYEQYF
DNA: TGTGCCAGCAGCCCCAGACACAACTACGAGCAGTACTTC

V: TRBV7-9
J: TRBJ1-2
D: NA
size: NA
CDR3: CASSLVRDKVLNGYTF
DNA: TGTGCCAGCAGCTTAGTAAGAGACAAGGTCCTGAATGGCTACACCTTC

V: TRBV6-6
J: TRBJ1-4
D: NA
size: NA
CDR3: CASSYAEINEKLFF
DNA: TGTGCCAGCAGTTATGCCGAGATTAATGAAAAACTGTTTTTT

V: TRBV6-2/TRBV6-3
J: TRBJ2-3
D: TRBD2
size: NA
CDR3: CASSDRTSWSQKPTDTQYF
DNA: TGTGCCAGCAGCGATCGGACTAGCTGGTCCCAGAAACCCACAGATACGCAGTATTTT

V: TRBV28
J: TRBJ1-2
D: TRBD1
size: NA
CDR3: CASGQGEHGYTF
DNA: TGTGCCAGTGGACAGGGGGAACATGGCTACACCTTC

V: TRBV4-1
J: TRBJ2-2
D: NA
size: NA
CDR3: CASSQVEGTGELFF
DNA: TGCGCCAGCAGCCAAGTAGAGGGCACCGGGGAGCTGTTTTTT

V: TRBV9
J: TRBJ1-4
D: TRBD1
size: NA
CDR3: CASSGQTGGGEKLFF
DNA: TGTGCCAGCAGCGGCCAGACAGGGGGCGGTGAAAAACTGTTTTTT

V: TRBV6-5
J: TRBJ2-4
D: NA
size: NA
CDR3: CASRLLSSAKNIQYF
DNA: TGTGCCAGCAGACTTCTCTCTAGCGCCAAAAACATTCAGTACTTC

V: TRBV5-1
J: TRBJ1-1
D: NA
size: NA
CDR3: CASTSGLRELNTEAFF
DNA: TGCGCCAGTACCTCGGGACTACGGGAACTGAACACTGAAGCTTTCTTT

V: TRBV7-2
J: TRBJ1-5
D: NA
size: NA
CDR3: CASSPLSGGQPQHF
DNA: TGTGCCAGCAGCCCCCTTAGTGGGGGGCAGCCCCAGCATTTT

V: TRBV4-2
J: TRBJ2-3
D: NA
size: NA
CDR3: CASSQDSPGGTDTQYF
DNA: TGTGCCAGCAGCCAAGATTCCCCAGGGGGCACAGATACGCAGTATTTT

V: TRBV5-1
J: TRBJ2-2
D: TRBD1
size: NA
CDR3: CASSLEQGVTGELFF
DNA: TGCGCCAGCAGCTTGGAACAGGGGGTAACCGGGGAGCTGTTTTTT

V: TRBV3-1/TRBV3-2
J: TRBJ2-5
D: TRBD2
size: NA
CDR3: CASSRLAGAQETQYF
DNA: TGTGCCAGCAGTCGACTAGCGGGGGCCCAAGAGACCCAGTACTTC

V: TRBV2
J: TRBJ2-2
D: NA
size: few
CDR3: CASSEAGRSFTGELFF
DNA: TGTGCCAGCAGTGAAGCTGGCAGGTCTTTCACCGGGGAGCTGTTTTTT

V: TRBV11-2
J: TRBJ2-7
D: NA
size: NA
CDR3: CASSQERGGEGFFYEQYF
DNA: TGTGCCAGCAGCCAGGAGAGGGGGGGCGAGGGTTTCTTCTACGAGCAGTACTTC

V: TRBV5-1
J: TRBJ2-5
D: TRBD2
size: NA
CDR3: CASSLGLAEYQETQYF
DNA: TGCGCCAGCAGCTTGGGACTAGCGGAGTACCAAGAGACCCAGTACTTC

V: TRBV21-1
J: TRBJ2-1
D: NA
size: NA
CDR3: CASSKVGLAGRQKGYNEQFF
DNA: TGTGCCAGCAGCAAAGTCGGACTAGCGGGGCGCCAGAAGGGCTACAATGAGCAGTTCTTC

V: TRBV28
J: TRBJ2-3
D: TRBD2
size: few
CDR3: CASRETSGRTDTQYF
DNA: TGTGCCAGCAGAGAGACTAGCGGGAGAACAGATACGCAGTATTTT